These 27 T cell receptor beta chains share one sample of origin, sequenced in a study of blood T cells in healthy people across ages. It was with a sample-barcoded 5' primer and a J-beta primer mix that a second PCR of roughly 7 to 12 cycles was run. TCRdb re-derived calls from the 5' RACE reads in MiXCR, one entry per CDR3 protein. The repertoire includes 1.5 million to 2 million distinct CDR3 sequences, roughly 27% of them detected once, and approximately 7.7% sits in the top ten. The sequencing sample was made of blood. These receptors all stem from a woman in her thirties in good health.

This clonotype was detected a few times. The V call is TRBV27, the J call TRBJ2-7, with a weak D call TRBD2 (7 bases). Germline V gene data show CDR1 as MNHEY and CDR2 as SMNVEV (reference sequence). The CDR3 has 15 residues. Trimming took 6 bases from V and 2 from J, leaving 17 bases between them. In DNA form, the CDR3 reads TGTGCCAGCAGCTCCTGGAGGGGGGGAACCTACGAGCAGTACTTC. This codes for CASSSWRGGTYEQYF.

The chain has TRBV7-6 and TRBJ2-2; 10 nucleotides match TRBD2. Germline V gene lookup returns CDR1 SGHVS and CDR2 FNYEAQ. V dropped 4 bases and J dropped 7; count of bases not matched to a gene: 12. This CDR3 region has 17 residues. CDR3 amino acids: CASSSNLAGEGGGELFF. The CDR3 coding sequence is TGTGCCAGCAGCTCTAATCTAGCGGGAGAAGGTGGCGGGGAGCTGTTTTTT.

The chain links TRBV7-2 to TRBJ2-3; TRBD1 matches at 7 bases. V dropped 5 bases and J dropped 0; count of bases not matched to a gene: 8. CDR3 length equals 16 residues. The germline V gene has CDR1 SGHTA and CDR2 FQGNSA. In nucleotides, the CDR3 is TGTGCCAGCAGCAAAGGGGACAGCCCTAGCACAGATACGCAGTATTTT. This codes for CASSKGDSPSTDTQYF.

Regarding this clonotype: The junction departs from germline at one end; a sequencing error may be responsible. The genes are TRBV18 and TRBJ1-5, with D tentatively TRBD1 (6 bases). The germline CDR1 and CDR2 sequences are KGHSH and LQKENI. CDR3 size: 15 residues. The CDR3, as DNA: TGTGCCAGCTCACCAAGGGGGTCTAGCGATCAGCCCCAGCATTTT. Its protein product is CASSPRGSSDQPQHF.

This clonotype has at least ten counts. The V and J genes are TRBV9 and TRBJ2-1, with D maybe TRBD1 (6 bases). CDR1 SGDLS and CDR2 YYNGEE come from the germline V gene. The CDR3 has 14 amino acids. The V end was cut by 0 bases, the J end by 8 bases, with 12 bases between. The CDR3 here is CASSVGPEGDEQFF. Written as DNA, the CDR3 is TGTGCCAGCAGCGTAGGTCCAGAGGGGGATGAGCAGTTCTTC.

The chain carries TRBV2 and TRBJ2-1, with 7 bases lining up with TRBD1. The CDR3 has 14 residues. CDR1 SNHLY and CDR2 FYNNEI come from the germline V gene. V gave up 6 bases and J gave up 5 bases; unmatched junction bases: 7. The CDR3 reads CASSQLQGHNEQFF. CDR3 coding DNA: TGTGCCAGCAGCCAGTTACAGGGGCACAATGAGCAGTTCTTC.

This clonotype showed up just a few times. CDR3 region: CAWGQGHGYTF. The CDR3 coding sequence is TGTGCCTGGGGACAGGGTCATGGCTACACCTTC. The chain combines TRBV30 with TRBJ1-2; 8 positions match TRBD1. V shed 5 bases and J 6 bases; nucleotides not matched to a gene: 2. CDR1 and CDR2 (germline): GTSNPN, SVGIG (reference sequence). The length of the CDR3 is 11 residues.

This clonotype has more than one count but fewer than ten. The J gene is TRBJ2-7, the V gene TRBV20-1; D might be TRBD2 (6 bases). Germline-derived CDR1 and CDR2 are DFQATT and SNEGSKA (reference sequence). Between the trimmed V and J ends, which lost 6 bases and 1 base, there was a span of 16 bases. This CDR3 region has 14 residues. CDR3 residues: CSAASEGLSYEQYF. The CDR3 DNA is TGCAGTGCCGCGTCGGAGGGACTTTCCTACGAGCAGTACTTC.

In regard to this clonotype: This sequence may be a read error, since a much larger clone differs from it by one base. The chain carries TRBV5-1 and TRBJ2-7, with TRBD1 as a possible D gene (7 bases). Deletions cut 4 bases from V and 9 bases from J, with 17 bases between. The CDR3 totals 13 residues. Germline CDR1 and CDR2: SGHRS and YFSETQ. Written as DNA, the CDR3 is TGCGCCAGCAGCGCCAGGGGGGACCACGGGCAGTACTTC. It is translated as CASSARGDHGQYF.

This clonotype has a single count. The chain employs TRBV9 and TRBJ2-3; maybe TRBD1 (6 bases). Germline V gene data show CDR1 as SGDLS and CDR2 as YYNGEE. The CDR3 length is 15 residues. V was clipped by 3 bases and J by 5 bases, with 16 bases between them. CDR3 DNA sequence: TGTGCCAGCAGCGCTGGGCAGGGGAGACAAGATACGCAGTATTTT. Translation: CASSAGQGRQDTQYF.

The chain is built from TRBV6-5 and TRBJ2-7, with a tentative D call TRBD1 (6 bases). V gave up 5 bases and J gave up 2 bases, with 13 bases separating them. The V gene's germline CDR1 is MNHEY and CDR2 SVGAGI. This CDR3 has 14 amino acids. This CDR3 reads CASSTGQNPYEQYF. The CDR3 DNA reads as TGTGCCAGCAGTACCGGACAGAACCCCTACGAGCAGTACTTC.

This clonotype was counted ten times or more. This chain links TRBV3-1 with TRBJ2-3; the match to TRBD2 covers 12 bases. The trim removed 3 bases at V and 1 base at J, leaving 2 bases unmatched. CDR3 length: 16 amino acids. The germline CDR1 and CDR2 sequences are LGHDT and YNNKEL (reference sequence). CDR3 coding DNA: TGTGCCAGCAGCCAGCGACTAGCGGGGGGCACAGATACGCAGTATTTT. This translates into CASSQRLAGGTDTQYF.

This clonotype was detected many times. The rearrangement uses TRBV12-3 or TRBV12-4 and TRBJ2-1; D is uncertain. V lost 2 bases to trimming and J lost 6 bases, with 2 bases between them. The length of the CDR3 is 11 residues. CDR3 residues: CASSLINEQFF. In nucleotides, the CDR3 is TGTGCCAGCAGTTTAATCAATGAGCAGTTCTTC.

CDR3 in amino acids: CASSGTVINEKLFF. The CDR3 nucleotides read TGTGCCAGCAGTGGGACGGTGATTAATGAAAAACTGTTTTTT. This chain connects TRBV2 to TRBJ1-4, with no clear D. CDR3 length: 14 amino acids. Germline CDR1 reads SNHLY; CDR2 reads FYNNEI. The V end lost 4 bases, the J end lost 4 bases, and 10 bases lay between the germline ends. The whole variable domain, filled in from reference TRBV2 and TRBJ1-4, reads EPEVTQTPSHQVTQMGQEVILRCVPISNHLYFYWYRQILGQKVEFLVSFYNNEISEKSEIFDDQFSVERPDGSNFTLKIRSTKLEDSAMYFCASSGTVINEKLFFGSGTQLSVL.

CDR3 nucleotides: TGTGCCAGCAGCCCTCTCACTAGCGATCCGTACCAAGAGACCCAGTACTTC. Translated, it gives CASSPLTSDPYQETQYF. V and J are TRBV3-1 and TRBJ2-5, with TRBD2 matching over 7 bases. This CDR3 contains 17 residues. Trimming at V came to 4 bases and at J to 0 bases, leaving 11 bases not matched to a gene. The V gene's germline CDR1 is LGHDT and CDR2 YNNKEL (reference sequence).

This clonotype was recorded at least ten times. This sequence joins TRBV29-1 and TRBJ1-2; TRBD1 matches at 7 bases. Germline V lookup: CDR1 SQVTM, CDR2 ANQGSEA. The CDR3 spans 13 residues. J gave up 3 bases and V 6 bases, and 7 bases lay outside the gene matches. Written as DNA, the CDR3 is TGCAGCGTCGAAAGGGGGCGCGACTATGGCTACACCTTC. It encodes CSVERGRDYGYTF.

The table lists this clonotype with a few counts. CDR3 amino acids: CSANPTGYSNQPQHF. The DNA for the CDR3 is TGCAGTGCTAACCCGACAGGTTATAGCAATCAGCCCCAGCATTTT. This chain uses TRBV20-1 with TRBJ1-5; possible D gene TRBD1, 6 bases. The germline V and J ends were trimmed by 4 bases and 0 bases, with 13 bases remaining between them. Germline V gene sequence: CDR1 DFQATT, CDR2 SNEGSKA (reference sequence). The CDR3 sequence is 15 residues long.

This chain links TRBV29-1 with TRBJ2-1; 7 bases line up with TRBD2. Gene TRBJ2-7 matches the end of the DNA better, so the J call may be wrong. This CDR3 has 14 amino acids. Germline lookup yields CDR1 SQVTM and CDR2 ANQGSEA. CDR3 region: CSVDGPSGYNEQYF. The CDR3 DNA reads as TGCAGCGTTGATGGGCCTAGCGGATACAATGAGCAGTACTTC.

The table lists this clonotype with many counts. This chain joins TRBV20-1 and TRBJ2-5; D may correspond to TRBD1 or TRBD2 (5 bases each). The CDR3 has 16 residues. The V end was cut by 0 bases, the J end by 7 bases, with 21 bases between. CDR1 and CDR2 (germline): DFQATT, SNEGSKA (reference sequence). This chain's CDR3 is CSARDQVTAVGATQYF. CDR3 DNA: TGCAGTGCTAGAGATCAGGTGACAGCGGTGGGAGCGACCCAGTACTTC.

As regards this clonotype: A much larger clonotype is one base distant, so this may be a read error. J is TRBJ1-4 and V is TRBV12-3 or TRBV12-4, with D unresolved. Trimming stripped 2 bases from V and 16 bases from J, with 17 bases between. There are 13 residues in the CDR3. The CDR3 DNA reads TGTGCCAGCAGTTTACTAGGAGAGGATACGCAGTTTTTT. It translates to CASSLLGEDTQFF.

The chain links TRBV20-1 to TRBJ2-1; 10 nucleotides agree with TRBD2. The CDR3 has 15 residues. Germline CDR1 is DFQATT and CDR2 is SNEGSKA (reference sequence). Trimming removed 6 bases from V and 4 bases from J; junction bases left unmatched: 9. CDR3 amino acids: CSAPGGLAAYNEQFF. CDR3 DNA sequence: TGCAGTGCCCCCGGAGGACTAGCGGCATACAATGAGCAGTTCTTC.

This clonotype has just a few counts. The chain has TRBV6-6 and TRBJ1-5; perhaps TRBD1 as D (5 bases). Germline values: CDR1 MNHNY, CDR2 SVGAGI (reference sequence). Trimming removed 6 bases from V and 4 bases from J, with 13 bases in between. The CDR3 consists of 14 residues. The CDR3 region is CASRPQGFNQPQHF. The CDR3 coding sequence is TGTGCCAGCAGACCCCAGGGTTTTAATCAGCCCCAGCATTTT.

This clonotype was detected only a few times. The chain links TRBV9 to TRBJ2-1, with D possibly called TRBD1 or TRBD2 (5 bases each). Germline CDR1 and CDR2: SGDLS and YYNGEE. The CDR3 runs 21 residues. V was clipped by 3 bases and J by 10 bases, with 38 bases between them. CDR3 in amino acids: CASSAGTGTHNIAGMFIEQFF. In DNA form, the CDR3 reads TGTGCCAGCAGCGCGGGAACCGGGACCCACAATATAGCAGGGATGTTCATCGAGCAGTTCTTC.

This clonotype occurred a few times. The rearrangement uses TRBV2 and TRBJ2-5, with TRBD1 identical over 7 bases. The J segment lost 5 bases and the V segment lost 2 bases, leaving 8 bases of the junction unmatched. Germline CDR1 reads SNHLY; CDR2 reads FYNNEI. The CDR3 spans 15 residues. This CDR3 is CASSERGQSRETQYF. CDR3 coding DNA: TGTGCCAGCAGTGAAAGGGGACAGTCCCGGGAGACCCAGTACTTC. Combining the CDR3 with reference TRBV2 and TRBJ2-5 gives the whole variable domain EPEVTQTPSHQVTQMGQEVILRCVPISNHLYFYWYRQILGQKVEFLVSFYNNEISEKSEIFDDQFSVERPDGSNFTLKIRSTKLEDSAMYFCASSERGQSRETQYFGPGTRLLVL.

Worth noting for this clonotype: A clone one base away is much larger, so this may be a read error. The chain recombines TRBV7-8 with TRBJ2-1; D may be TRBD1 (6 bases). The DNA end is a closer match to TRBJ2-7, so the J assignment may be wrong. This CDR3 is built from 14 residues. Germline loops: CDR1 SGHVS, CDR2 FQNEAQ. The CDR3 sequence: CASNLEQGSYEQYF. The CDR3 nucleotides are TGTGCCAGCAACTTAGAACAGGGAAGCTACGAGCAGTACTTC.

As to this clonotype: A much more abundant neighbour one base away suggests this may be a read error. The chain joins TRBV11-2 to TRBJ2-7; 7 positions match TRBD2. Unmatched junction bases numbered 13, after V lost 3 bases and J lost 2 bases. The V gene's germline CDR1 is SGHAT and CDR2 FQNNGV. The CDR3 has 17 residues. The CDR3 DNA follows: TGTGCCAGCAGCTTGGCCCTTATAGCGGGTTACCCCTACGAGCAGTACTTC. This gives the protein CASSLALIAGYPYEQYF. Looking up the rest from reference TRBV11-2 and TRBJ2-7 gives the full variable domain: EAGVAQSPRYKIIEKRQSVAFWCNPISGHATLYWYQQILGQGPKLLIQFQNNGVVDDSQLPKDRFSAERLKGVDSTLKIQPAKLEDSAVYLCASSLALIAGYPYEQYFGPGTRLTVT.

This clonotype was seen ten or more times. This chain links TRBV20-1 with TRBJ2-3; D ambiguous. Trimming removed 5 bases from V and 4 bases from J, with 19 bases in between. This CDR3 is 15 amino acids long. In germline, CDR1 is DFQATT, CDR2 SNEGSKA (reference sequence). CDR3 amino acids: CSAPLSLVLPDTQYF. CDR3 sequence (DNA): TGCAGTGCTCCCCTATCTTTAGTCCTCCCAGATACGCAGTATTTT.